The next 18 T cell receptor beta chains were all read from a single sample in a study of T cell changes during pregnancy in multiple sclerosis. Assay: immunoSEQ multiplex PCR; the TCRdb copy retains only in-frame clones and omits some. The table records around 30,000 clones, 89% of them present only once. Sequences were derived from CD4+ T cells from peripheral blood mononuclear cells, sampled in the second trimester of pregnancy. The receptor set was obtained from a female donor with multiple sclerosis, enrolled in a pregnancy study.

The chain combines TRBV7-3 with TRBJ1-1; D uncertain. V shed 5 bases and J shed 7 bases, with 2 bases lying between them. There are 9 residues in the CDR3. Germline CDR1 reads SGHTA; CDR2 reads FQGTGA. The CDR3, as DNA: TGTGCCAGCAGCCTTGAAGCTTTCTTT. This translates into CASSLEAFF.

The chain recombines TRBV6-5 with TRBJ2-2, with TRBD1 matching over 11 bases. CDR3 length: 15 amino acids. The V and J ends lost 6 bases and 5 bases, in that order; junction bases with no gene match: 5. The germline V gene encodes CDR1 MNHEY and CDR2 SVGAGI. DNA for the CDR3: TGTGCCAGCAGCCAGGGGACAGGGGGAACCGGGGAGCTGTTTTTT. It is translated as CASSQGTGGTGELFF.

The CDR3 region is CASSPPGQRNTEAFF. The CDR3 DNA is TGTGCCAGCAGCCCCCCGGGACAGAGGAACACTGAAGCTTTCTTT. The chain carries TRBV5-4 and TRBJ1-1, with TRBD1 matching 7 bases. Germline CDR1 SGHNT, CDR2 YYREEE (reference sequence). This CDR3 is built from 15 residues. Losses at the gene ends were 4 bases for V and 1 base for J; bases not matched to a gene: 7.

The J gene is TRBJ2-5, the V gene TRBV9, with 10 positions matching TRBD2. The CDR3 extends over 15 amino acids. The ends lost 0 bases at V and 2 bases at J; junction bases unmatched: 1. Germline CDR1 SGDLS, CDR2 YYNGEE. This CDR3 reads CASSVGTSGQETQYF. Written as DNA, the CDR3 is TGTGCCAGCAGCGTAGGGACTAGCGGACAAGAGACCCAGTACTTC. The variable domain in full, with the rest retrieved from reference TRBV9 and TRBJ2-5, is DSGVTQTPKHLITATGQRVTLRCSPRSGDLSVYWYQQSLDQGLQFLIQYYNGEERAKGNILERFSAQQFPDLHSELNLSSLELGDSALYFCASSVGTSGQETQYFGPGTRLLVL.

This chain joins TRBV19 and TRBJ2-3; 14 bases map to TRBD2. V dropped 7 bases and J dropped 2; count of bases not matched to a gene: 5. The CDR3 is 16 amino acids. CDR1 is LNHDA and CDR2 is SQIVND in the germline V gene (reference sequence). CDR3 amino acids: CASTRTSGGYTDTQYF. The CDR3 nucleotides are TGTGCCAGTACCCGGACTAGCGGGGGGTACACAGATACGCAGTATTTT.

The V call is TRBV19, the J call TRBJ1-1, with D perhaps matching TRBD1 (6 bases). Germline CDR1 is LNHDA and CDR2 is SQIVND (reference sequence). This CDR3 has 14 residues. The ends were cut back, 5 bases at V and 1 base at J, with 11 bases in the middle. CDR3 amino acids: CASSAQTGNTEAFF. The CDR3 coding sequence is TGTGCCAGTAGTGCCCAGACAGGGAACACTGAAGCTTTCTTT.

The rearrangement links TRBV18 to TRBJ2-5; D is ambiguous. Trimming removed 3 bases at V and 1 base at J, with 27 bases between. The CDR3 length is 20 residues. Germline V gives CDR1 KGHSH, CDR2 LQKENI. As DNA, the CDR3 is TGTGCCAGCTCACCGATGCCTTTTGTGGCTTGGTTTGGAGCCCAAGAGACCCAGTACTTC. Translation gives CASSPMPFVAWFGAQETQYF.

The chain recombines TRBV18 with TRBJ2-5; 8 nucleotides line up with TRBD1. With 2 bases clipped from V and 5 bases from J, the junction kept 10 bases outside the gene matches. Germline CDR1 and CDR2: KGHSH and LQKENI. CDR3 length: 16 amino acids. The CDR3 is CASSPLLQGVGETQYF. The CDR3 DNA reads as TGTGCCAGCTCACCATTACTACAGGGGGTCGGGGAGACCCAGTACTTC.

The gene calls are TRBV30 and TRBJ2-7; 7 bases are a match to TRBD2. In germline, CDR1 is GTSNPN, CDR2 SVGIG (reference sequence). This CDR3 comprises 14 residues. The V gene end was trimmed by 0 bases and the J gene end by 2 bases; junction bases not matched to a gene: 4. The CDR3 reads CAWSVGSGAYEQYF. CDR3 sequence (DNA): TGTGCCTGGAGTGTCGGGAGCGGGGCCTACGAGCAGTACTTC.

The chain uses TRBV7-3 and TRBJ2-5; 7 positions match TRBD2. Trimming cost V 5 bases and J 6 bases; bases outside gene matches: 12. The CDR3 spans 15 residues. The germline V gene has CDR1 SGHTA and CDR2 FQGTGA. The CDR3 region is CASSPRAGELKTQYF. DNA for the CDR3: TGTGCCAGCAGCCCACGGGCGGGGGAACTGAAGACCCAGTACTTC.

V gene TRBV10-2 combines with J gene TRBJ2-7; TRBD1 might be the D (6 bases). Trimming took off 0 bases at V and 0 bases at J, with 9 bases between the two ends. Germline values: CDR1 WSHSY, CDR2 SAAADI. The length of the CDR3 is 15 residues. CDR3 in DNA: TGCGCCAGCAGTGAGTCCCCGGACAGCTCCTACGAGCAGTACTTC. This codes for CASSESPDSSYEQYF.

The genes are TRBV5-1 and TRBJ2-5; 8 bases agree with TRBD2. This CDR3 region has 17 residues. Germline CDR1 SGHRS, CDR2 YFSETQ. V lost 0 bases and J lost 5; bases outside the gene matches: 12. CDR3 DNA sequence: TGCGCCAGCAGCTTGGGGCCCGGGGGGGCTAGGCAGGAGACCCAGTACTTC. It translates to CASSLGPGGARQETQYF.

The chain is built from TRBV11-2 and TRBJ2-1; 7 bases align to TRBD1. The CDR3 length is 16 residues. Trimming removed 5 bases from V and 3 bases from J; junction bases left unmatched: 10. Germline V lookup: CDR1 SGHAT, CDR2 FQNNGV. The CDR3 spells CASSRGPNPFYNEQFF. CDR3 DNA: TGTGCCAGCAGCAGGGGGCCCAACCCTTTCTACAATGAGCAGTTCTTC.

This chain joins TRBV23-1 and TRBJ1-1, with D unresolved. TRBV23-1 is placed among ORFs of uncertain function. The CDR3 extends over 13 amino acids. With 3 bases removed from V and 5 bases from J, the gap between germline ends came to 10 bases. The CDR3 DNA reads as TGCGCCAGCAGTCACCCGGGTCGAACTGAAGCTTTCTTT. It is translated as CASSHPGRTEAFF.

This chain uses TRBV6-1 with TRBJ2-5; 8 positions agree with TRBD2. Matching the DNA end better, TRBJ2-7 makes the J call doubtful. This CDR3 is 12 amino acids long. CDR1 MNHNS and CDR2 SASEGT come from the germline V gene. CDR3 loop: CASRGTSNEQYF. The CDR3 bases are TGTGCCAGCAGGGGGACTAGTAACGAGCAGTACTTC.

The V call is TRBV9, the J call TRBJ2-3; 10 positions match TRBD2. Germline CDR1 reads SGDLS; CDR2 reads YYNGEE. Trimming removed 0 bases from V and 1 base from J; junction bases left unmatched: 5. CDR3 length: 17 amino acids. The CDR3 region is CASSVGASGGGTDTQYF. The CDR3 DNA reads as TGTGCCAGCAGCGTAGGGGCTAGCGGGGGCGGCACAGATACGCAGTATTTT. The full variable domain, its missing parts supplied by reference TRBV9 and TRBJ2-3, is DSGVTQTPKHLITATGQRVTLRCSPRSGDLSVYWYQQSLDQGLQFLIQYYNGEERAKGNILERFSAQQFPDLHSELNLSSLELGDSALYFCASSVGASGGGTDTQYFGPGTRLTVL.

This CDR3 reads CASSFRGNSPLHF. As DNA, the CDR3 is TGTGCCAGCAGCTTTCGAGGGAATTCACCCCTCCACTTT. The gene calls are TRBV5-8 and TRBJ1-6; D unclear. Per germline, CDR1 SGHTS and CDR2 YDEGEE. The V end was cut by 2 bases, the J end by 7 bases, with 7 bases between. The CDR3 covers 13 residues.

This chain uses TRBV2 with TRBJ1-1, with 8 bases matching TRBD1. Losses at the gene ends were 8 bases for V and 5 bases for J; bases not matched to a gene: 7. In germline, CDR1 is SNHLY, CDR2 FYNNEI. This CDR3 is built from 13 residues. The CDR3 here is CASSQGARTEAFF. The CDR3 DNA sequence: TGTGCCAGCTCTCAGGGGGCGAGGACTGAAGCTTTCTTT. The full variable domain, its missing parts supplied by reference TRBV2 and TRBJ1-1, is EPEVTQTPSHQVTQMGQEVILRCVPISNHLYFYWYRQILGQKVEFLVSFYNNEISEKSEIFDDQFSVERPDGSNFTLKIRSTKLEDSAMYFCASSQGARTEAFFGQGTRLTVV.